This paragraph covers one TCR beta chain sequence. As yet, its antigen is unknown. The Oncomine TCR Beta short-read assay was applied to DNA of cultured CD4+ T cells. Each CDR3 protein is one row after TCRdb ran MiXCR on the PCR reads. The data hold about 14,000 distinct CDR3 sequences, with 40% to 65% observed a single time. Treatment reported: roughly 10-day PBMC culture with coronavirus spike peptide pools or control peptides (ViraFEST assay). This specimen comes from a study of vaccination and CD4 T cells after COVID-19. Points from the study as a whole: Convalescent patients were relatively few, and early post-infection timepoints were missing.

The receptor was isolated from a human donor who had recovered from COVID-19. Sequenced here: CD4+ T cells from blood, cultured in vitro, sampled before SARS-CoV-2 vaccination.

The CDR3 protein is CASSLDRATDTQYF. CDR3 DNA sequence: TGTGCCAGCAGCTTGGACAGGGCCACAGATACGCAGTATTTT. V and J are TRBV7-2 and TRBJ2-3; TRBD1 matches 8 bases. Unmatched junction bases numbered 1, after V lost 3 bases and J lost 2 bases. CDR3 size: 14 residues. Germline V CDR1 and CDR2: SGHTA, FQGNSA.